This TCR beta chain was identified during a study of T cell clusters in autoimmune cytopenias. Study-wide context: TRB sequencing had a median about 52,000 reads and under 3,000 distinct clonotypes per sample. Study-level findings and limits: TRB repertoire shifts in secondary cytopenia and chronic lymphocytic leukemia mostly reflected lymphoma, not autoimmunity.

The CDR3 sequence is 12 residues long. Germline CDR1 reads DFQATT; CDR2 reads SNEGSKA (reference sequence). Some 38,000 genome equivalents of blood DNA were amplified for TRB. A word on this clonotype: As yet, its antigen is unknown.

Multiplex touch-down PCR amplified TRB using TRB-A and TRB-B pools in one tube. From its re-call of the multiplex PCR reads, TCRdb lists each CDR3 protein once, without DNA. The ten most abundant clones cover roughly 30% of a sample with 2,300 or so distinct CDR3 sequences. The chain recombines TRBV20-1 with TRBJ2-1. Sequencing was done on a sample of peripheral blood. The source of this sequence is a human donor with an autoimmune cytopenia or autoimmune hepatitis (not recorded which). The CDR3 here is CSARIGTGEQFF.